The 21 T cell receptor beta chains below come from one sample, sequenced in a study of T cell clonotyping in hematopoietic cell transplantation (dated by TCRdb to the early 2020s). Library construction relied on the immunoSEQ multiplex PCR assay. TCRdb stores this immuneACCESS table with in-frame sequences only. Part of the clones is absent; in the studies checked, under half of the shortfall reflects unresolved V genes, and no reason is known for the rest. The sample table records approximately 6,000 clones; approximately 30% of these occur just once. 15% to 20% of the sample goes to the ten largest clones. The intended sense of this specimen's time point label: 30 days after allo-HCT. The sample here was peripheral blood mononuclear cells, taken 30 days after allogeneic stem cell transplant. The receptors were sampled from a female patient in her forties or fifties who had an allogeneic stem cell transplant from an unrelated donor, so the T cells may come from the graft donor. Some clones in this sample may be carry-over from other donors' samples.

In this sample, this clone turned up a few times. DNA for the CDR3: TGTGCCTGGAGTGTCCATACCTATGGCTACACCTTC. It encodes CAWSVHTYGYTF. J is TRBJ1-2 and V is TRBV30, with D unclear. With 0 bases removed from V and 4 bases from J, the gap between germline ends came to 6 bases. CDR3 length equals 12 residues. The germline V gene has CDR1 GTSNPN and CDR2 SVGIG (reference sequence).

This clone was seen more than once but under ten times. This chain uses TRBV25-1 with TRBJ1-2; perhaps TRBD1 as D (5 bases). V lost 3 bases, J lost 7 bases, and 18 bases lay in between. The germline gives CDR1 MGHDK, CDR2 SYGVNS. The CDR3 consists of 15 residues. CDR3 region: CASSDFRGRLGGYTF. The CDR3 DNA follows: TGTGCCAGCAGTGATTTTAGGGGAAGGTTGGGTGGCTACACCTTC.

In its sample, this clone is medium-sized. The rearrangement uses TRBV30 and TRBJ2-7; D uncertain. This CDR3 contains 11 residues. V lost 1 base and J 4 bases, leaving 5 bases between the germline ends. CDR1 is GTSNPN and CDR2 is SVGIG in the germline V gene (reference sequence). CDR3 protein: CAWSGQYEQYF. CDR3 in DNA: TGTGCCTGGAGTGGTCAATACGAGCAGTACTTC.

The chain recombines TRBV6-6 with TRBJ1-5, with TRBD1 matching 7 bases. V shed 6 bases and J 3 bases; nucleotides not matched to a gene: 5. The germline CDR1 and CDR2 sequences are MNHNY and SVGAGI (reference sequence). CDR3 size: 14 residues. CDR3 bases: TGTGCCAGCAGGTTTACAGGGGACAATCAGCCCCAGCATTTT. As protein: CASRFTGDNQPQHF.

The chain's CDR3 is CAWSVMVGQPQHF. As DNA, the CDR3 is TGTGCCTGGAGTGTAATGGTCGGTCAGCCCCAGCATTTT. The chain recombines TRBV30 with TRBJ1-5; D not resolved. Germline V gene data show CDR1 as GTSNPN and CDR2 as SVGIG (reference sequence). V dropped 0 bases and J dropped 6 bases, with 9 bases sitting between them. The CDR3 totals 13 residues.

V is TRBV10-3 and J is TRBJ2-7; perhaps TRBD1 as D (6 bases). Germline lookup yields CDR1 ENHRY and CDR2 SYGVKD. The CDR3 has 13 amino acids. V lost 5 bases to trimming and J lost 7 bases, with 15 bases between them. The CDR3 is CAISWTYRDEQYF. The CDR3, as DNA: TGTGCCATCAGTTGGACGTACAGGGATGAGCAGTACTTC.

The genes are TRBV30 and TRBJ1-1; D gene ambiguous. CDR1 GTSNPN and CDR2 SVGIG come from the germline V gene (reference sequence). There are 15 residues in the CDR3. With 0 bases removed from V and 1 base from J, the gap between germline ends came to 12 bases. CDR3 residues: CAWSVLGLGNTEAFF. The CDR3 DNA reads TGTGCCTGGAGTGTACTAGGGTTAGGGAACACTGAAGCTTTCTTT. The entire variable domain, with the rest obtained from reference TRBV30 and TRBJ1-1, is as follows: SQTIHQWPATLVQPVGSPLSLECTVEGTSNPNLYWYRQAAGRGLQLLFYSVGIGQISSEVPQNLSASRPQDRQFILSSKKLLLSDSGFYLCAWSVLGLGNTEAFFGQGTRLTVV.

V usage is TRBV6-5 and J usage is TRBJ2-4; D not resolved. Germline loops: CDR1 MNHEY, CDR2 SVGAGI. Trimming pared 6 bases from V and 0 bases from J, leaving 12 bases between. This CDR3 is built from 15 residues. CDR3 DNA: TGTGCCAGCAGGCCTGGGTTGGTAGCCAAAAACATTCAGTACTTC. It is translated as CASRPGLVAKNIQYF.

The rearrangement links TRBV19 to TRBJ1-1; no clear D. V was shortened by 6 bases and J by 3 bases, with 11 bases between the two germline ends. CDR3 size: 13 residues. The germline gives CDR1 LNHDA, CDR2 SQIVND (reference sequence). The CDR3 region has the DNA TGTGCCAGTAGCAGATCCCCGGACACTGAAGCTTTCTTT. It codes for CASSRSPDTEAFF.

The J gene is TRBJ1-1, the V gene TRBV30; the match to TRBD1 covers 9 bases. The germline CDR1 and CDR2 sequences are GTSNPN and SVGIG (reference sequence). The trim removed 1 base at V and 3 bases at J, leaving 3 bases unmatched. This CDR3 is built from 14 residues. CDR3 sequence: CAWSGGQGHTEAFF. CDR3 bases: TGTGCCTGGAGTGGAGGACAGGGGCACACTGAAGCTTTCTTT.

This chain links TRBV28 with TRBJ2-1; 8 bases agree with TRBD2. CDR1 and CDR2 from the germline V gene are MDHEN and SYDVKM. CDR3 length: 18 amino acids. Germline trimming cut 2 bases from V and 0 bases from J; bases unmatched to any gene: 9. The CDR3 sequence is CASSLEHLAGYSYNEQFF. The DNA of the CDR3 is TGTGCCAGCAGTTTAGAGCACTTAGCGGGGTACTCCTACAATGAGCAGTTCTTC.

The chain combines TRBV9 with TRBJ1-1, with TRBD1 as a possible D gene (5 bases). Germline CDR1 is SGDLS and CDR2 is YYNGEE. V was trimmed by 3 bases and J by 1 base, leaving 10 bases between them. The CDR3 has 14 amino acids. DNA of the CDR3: TGTGCCAGCAGCGCGATGGGGGGGAACACTGAAGCTTTCTTT. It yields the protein CASSAMGGNTEAFF.

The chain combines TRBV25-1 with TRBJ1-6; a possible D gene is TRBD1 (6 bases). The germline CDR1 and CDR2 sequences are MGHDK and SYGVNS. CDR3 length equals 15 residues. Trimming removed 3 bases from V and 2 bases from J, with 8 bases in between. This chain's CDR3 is CASSDRDTYNSPLHF. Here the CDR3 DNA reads TGTGCCAGCAGTGACAGGGACACCTATAATTCACCCCTCCACTTT.

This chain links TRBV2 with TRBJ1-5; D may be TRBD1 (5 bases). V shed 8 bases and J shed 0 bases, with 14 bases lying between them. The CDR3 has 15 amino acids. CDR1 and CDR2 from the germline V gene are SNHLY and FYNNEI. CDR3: CASRDGDYSNQPQHF. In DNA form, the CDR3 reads TGTGCCAGCCGGGACGGGGATTATAGCAATCAGCCCCAGCATTTT.

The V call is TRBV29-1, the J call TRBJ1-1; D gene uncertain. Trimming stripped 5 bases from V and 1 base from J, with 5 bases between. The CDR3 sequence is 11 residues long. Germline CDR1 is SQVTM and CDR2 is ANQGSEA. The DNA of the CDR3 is TGCAGCGTTCTTCAGAACACTGAAGCTTTCTTT. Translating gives CSVLQNTEAFF.

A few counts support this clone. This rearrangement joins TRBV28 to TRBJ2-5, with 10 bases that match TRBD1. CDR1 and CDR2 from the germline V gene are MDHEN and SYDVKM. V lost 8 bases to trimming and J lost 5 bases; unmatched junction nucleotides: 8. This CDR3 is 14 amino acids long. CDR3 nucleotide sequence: TGTGCCAGCGAGGGGGACAGGGGAAGGGAGACCCAGTACTTC. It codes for CASEGDRGRETQYF.

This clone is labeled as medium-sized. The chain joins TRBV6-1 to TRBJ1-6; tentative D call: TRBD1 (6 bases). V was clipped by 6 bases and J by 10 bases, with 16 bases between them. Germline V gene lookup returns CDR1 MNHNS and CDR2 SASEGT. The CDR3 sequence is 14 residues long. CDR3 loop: CASRDDRTLSPLHF. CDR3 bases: TGTGCCAGCAGGGATGACAGGACTCTATCACCCCTCCACTTT.

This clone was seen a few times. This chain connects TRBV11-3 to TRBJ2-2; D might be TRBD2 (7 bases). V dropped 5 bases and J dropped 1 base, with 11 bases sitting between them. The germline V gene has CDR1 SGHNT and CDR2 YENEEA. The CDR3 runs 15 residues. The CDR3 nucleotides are TGTGCCAGCAGCCCAAGGGGGGGGAACACCGGGGAGCTGTTTTTT. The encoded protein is CASSPRGGNTGELFF.

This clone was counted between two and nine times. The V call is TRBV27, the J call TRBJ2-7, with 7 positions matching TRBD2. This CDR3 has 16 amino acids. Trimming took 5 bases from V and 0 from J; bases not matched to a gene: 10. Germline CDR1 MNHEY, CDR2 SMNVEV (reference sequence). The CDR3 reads CASSPTSTSASYEQYF. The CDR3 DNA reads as TGTGCCAGCAGTCCCACCTCCACTAGCGCCTCCTACGAGCAGTACTTC.

CDR3 sequence (DNA): TGCGCCAGCAGCTTGGGGACAGGGGCAGGCGAGCAGTACTTC. Residues: CASSLGTGAGEQYF. The chain couples TRBV5-1 to TRBJ2-7; TRBD1 agrees at 9 bases. Germline V lookup: CDR1 SGHRS, CDR2 YFSETQ. The ends lost 0 bases at V and 6 bases at J; junction bases unmatched: 4. The CDR3 has 14 amino acids.

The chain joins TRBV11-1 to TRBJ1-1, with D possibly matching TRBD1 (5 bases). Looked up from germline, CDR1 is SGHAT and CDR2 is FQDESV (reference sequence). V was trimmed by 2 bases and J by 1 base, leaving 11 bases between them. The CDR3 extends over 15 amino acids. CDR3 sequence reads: CASSLRAGRNTEAFF. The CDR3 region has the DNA TGTGCCAGCAGCTTAAGGGCAGGGAGGAACACTGAAGCTTTCTTT.